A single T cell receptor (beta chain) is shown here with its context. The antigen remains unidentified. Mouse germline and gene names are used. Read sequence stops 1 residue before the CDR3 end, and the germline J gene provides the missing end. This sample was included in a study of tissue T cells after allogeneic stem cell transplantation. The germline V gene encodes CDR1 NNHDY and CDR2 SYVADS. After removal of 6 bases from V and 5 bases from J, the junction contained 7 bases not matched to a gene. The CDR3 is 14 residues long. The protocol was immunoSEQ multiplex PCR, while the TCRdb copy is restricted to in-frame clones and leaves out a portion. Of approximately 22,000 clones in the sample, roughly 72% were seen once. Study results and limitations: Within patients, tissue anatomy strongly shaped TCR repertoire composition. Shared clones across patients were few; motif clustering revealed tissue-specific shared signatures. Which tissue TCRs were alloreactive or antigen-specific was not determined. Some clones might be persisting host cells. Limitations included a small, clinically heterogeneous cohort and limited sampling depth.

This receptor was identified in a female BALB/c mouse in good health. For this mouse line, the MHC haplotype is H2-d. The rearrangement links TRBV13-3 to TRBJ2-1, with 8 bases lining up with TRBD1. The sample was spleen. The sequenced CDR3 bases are TGTGCCAGCACCCAGACAGGGGAGGATGCTGAGCAGTTC. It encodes CASTQTGEDAEQF. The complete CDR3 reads CASTQTGEDAEQFF.